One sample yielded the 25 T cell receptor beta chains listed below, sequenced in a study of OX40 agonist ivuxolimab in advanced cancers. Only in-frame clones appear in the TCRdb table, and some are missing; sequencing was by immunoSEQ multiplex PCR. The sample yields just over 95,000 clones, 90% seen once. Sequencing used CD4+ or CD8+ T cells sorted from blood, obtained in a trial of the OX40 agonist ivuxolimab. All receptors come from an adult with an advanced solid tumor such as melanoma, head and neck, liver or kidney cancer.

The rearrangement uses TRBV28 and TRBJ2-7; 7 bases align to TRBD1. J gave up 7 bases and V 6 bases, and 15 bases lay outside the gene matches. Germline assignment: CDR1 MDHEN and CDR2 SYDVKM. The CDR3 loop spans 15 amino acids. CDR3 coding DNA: TGTGCCAGCAGCTTCGTGGATAGGGGGCTCGGGGAGCAGTACTTC. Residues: CASSFVDRGLGEQYF.

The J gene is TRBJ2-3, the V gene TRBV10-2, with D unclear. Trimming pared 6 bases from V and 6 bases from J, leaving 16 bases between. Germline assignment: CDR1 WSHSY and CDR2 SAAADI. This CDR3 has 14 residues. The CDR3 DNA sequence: TGCGCCAGCAGGGACCGGGCCTTAAGCGATACGCAGTATTTT. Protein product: CASRDRALSDTQYF.

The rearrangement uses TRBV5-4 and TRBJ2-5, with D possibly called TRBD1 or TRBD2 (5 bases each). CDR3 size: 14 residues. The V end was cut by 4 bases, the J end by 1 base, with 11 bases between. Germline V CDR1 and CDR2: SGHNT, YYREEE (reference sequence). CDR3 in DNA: TGTGCCAGCAGCACTCCGGGACCCCAAGAGACCCAGTACTTC. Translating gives CASSTPGPQETQYF.

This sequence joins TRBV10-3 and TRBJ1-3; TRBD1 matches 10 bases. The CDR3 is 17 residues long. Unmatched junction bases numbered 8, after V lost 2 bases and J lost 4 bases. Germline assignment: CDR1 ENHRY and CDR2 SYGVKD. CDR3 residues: CAISERAGQGKGNTIYF. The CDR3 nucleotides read TGTGCCATCAGTGAGCGGGCGGGACAGGGGAAAGGAAACACCATATATTTT.

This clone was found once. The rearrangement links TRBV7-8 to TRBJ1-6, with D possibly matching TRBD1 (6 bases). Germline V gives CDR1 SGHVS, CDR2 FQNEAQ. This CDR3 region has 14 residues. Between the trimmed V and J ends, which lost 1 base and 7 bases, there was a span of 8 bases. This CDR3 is CASSLGQVNSPLHF. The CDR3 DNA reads TGTGCCAGCAGCTTAGGACAGGTGAATTCACCCCTCCACTTT.

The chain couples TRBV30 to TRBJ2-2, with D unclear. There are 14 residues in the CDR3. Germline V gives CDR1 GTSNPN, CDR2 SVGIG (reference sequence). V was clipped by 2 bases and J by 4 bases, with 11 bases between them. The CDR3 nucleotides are TGTGCCTGGAGTCCCTCAGGCTTCACCGGGGAGCTGTTTTTT. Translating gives CAWSPSGFTGELFF.

The CDR3 DNA reads TGCGCCAGCAGCTTGGCCGACAGGGGGAGGCCCACTGAAGCTTTCTTT. Protein product: CASSLADRGRPTEAFF. The chain recombines TRBV5-1 with TRBJ1-1; 9 bases map to TRBD1. The CDR3 has 16 amino acids. The J segment lost 4 bases and the V segment lost 0 bases, leaving 7 bases of the junction unmatched. Germline-derived CDR1 and CDR2 are SGHRS and YFSETQ.

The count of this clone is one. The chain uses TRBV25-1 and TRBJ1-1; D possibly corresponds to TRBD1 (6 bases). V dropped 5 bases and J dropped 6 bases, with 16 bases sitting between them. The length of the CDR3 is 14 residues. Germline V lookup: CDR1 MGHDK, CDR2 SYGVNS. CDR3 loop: CASSLQGGNAEAFF. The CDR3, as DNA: TGTGCCAGCAGTCTACAGGGAGGTAACGCTGAAGCTTTCTTT. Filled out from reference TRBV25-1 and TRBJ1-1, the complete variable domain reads EADIYQTPRYLVIGTGKKITLECSQTMGHDKMYWYQQDPGMELHLIHYSYGVNSTEKGDLSSESTVSRIRTEHFPLTLESARPSHTSQYLCASSLQGGNAEAFFGQGTRLTVV.

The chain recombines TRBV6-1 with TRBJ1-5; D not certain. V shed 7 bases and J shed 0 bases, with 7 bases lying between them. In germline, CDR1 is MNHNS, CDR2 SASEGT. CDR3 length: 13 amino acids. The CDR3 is CASNRHSNQPQHF. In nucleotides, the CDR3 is TGTGCCAGCAATCGCCATAGCAATCAGCCCCAGCATTTT.

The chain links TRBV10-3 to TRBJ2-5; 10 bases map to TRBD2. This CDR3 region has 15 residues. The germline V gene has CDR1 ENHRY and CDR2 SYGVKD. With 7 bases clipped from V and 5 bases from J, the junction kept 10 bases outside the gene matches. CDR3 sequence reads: CAIKASGGPAETQYF. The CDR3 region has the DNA TGTGCCATCAAGGCTAGCGGGGGCCCCGCGGAGACCCAGTACTTC.

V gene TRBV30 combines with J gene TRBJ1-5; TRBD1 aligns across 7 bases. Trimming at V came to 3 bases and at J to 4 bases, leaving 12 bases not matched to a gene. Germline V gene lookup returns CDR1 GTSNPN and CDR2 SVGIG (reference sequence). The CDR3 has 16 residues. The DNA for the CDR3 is TGTGCCTGGAGCTCCCCGACAGGGAATGGTAATCAGCCCCAGCATTTT. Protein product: CAWSSPTGNGNQPQHF.

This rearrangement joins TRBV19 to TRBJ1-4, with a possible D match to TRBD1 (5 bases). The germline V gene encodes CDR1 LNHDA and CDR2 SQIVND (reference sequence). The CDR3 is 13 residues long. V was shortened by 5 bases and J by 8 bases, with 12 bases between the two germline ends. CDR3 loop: CASSPQGNEKLFF. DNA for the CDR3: TGTGCCAGTAGTCCGCAGGGAAACGAAAAACTGTTTTTT. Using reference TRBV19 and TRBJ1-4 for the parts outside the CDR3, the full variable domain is DGGITQSPKYLFRKEGQNVTLSCEQNLNHDAMYWYRQDPGQGLRLIYYSQIVNDFQKGDIAEGYSVSREKKESFPLTVTSAQKNPTAFYLCASSPQGNEKLFFGSGTQLSVL.

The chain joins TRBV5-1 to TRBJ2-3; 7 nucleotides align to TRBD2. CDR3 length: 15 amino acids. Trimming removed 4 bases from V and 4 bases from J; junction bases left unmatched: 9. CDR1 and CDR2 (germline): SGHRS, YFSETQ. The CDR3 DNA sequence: TGCGCCAGCAGCCCAACCGGGACTACCGCAGATACGCAGTATTTT. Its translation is CASSPTGTTADTQYF.

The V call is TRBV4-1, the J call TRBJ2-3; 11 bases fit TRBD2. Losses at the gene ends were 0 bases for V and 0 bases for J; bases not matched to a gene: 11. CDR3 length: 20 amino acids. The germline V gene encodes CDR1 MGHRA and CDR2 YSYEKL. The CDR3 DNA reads TGCGCCAGCAGCCAAGATAAGGCCCTAGCGGGGGGTGCTAGCACAGATACGCAGTATTTT. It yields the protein CASSQDKALAGGASTDTQYF.

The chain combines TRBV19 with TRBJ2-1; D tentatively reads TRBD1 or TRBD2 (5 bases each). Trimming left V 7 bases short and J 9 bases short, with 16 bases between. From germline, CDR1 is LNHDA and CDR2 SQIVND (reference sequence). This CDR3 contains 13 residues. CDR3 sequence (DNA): TGTGCCAGTACTCCCCAGAGGGGTGGTGAGCAGTTCTTC. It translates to CASTPQRGGEQFF.

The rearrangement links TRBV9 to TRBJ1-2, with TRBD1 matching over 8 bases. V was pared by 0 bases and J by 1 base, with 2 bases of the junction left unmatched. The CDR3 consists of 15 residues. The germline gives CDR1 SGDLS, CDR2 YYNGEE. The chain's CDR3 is CASSVEDRGNYGYTF. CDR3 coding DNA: TGTGCCAGCAGCGTAGAAGACAGGGGTAACTATGGCTACACCTTC.

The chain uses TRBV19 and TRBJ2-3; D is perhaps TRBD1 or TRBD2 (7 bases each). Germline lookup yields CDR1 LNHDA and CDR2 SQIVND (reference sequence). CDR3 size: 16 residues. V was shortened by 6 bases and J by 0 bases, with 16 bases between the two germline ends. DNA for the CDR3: TGTGCCAGTAGCCGAGGGAGGGGGCGAAGCACAGATACGCAGTATTTT. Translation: CASSRGRGRSTDTQYF.

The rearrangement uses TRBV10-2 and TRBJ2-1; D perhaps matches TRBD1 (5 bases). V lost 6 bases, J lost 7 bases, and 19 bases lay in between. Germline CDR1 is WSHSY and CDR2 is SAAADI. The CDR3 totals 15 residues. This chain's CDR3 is CASRVVGRAVNEQFF. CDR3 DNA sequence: TGCGCCAGCAGGGTCGTTGGCAGGGCGGTAAATGAGCAGTTCTTC.

The CDR3 DNA reads TGCGCCAGCAAAAGGGACAGAAGTTCCTACGAGCAGTACTTC. Amino acid sequence: CASKRDRSSYEQYF. The rearrangement links TRBV5-1 to TRBJ2-7; 7 nucleotides line up with TRBD1. The CDR3 contains 14 residues. CDR1 is SGHRS, CDR2 YFSETQ, per germline. The ends lost 6 bases at V and 1 base at J; junction bases unmatched: 7.

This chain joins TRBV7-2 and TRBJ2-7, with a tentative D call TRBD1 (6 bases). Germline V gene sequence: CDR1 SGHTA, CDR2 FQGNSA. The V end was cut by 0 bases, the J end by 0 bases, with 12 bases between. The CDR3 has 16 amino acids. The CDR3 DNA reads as TGTGCCAGCAGCTTAGCAACAGGGAGTTTCTCCTACGAGCAGTACTTC. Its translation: CASSLATGSFSYEQYF.

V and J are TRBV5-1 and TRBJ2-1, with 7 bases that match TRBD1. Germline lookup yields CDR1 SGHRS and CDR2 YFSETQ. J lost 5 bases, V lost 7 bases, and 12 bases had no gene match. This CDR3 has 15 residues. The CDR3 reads CASGKTGSRNNEQFF. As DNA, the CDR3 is TGCGCCAGCGGCAAGACAGGGAGTCGAAACAATGAGCAGTTCTTC.

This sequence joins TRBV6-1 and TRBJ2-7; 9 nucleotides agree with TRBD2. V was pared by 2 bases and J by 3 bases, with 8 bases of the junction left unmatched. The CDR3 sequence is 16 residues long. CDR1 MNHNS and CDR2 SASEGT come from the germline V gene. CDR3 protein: CASSEFGLASFYEQYF. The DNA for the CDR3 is TGTGCCAGCAGTGAATTTGGACTAGCGTCTTTCTACGAGCAGTACTTC.

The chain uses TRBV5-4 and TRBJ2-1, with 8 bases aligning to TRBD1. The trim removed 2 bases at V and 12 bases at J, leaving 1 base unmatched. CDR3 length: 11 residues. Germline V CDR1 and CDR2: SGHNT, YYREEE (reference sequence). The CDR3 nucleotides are TGTGCCAGCAGCTTCGGACAGGGGCAGTTCTTC. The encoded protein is CASSFGQGQFF.

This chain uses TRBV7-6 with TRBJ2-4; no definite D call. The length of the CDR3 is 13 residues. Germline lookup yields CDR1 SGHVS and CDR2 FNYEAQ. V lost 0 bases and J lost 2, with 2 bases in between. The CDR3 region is CASSLAPKNIQYF. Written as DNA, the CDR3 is TGTGCCAGCAGCTTAGCGCCCAAAAACATTCAGTACTTC. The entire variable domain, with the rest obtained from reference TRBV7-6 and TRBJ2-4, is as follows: GAGVSQSPRYKVTKRGQDVALRCDPISGHVSLYWYRQALGQGPEFLTYFNYEAQQDKSGLPNDRFSAERPEGSISTLTIQRTEQRDSAMYRCASSLAPKNIQYFGAGTRLSVL.

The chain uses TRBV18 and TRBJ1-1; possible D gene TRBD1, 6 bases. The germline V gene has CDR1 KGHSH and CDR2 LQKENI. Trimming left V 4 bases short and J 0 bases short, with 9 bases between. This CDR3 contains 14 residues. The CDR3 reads CASSQGGVNTEAFF. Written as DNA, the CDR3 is TGTGCCAGCTCACAAGGGGGTGTGAACACTGAAGCTTTCTTT.